This T cell receptor beta chain was profiled in a study of blood T cell repertoires in COVID-19. Study background: Sites in the United States, Italy and Spain provided acute and convalescent COVID-19 samples. The cDNA or gDNA used as material had been derived from T cells, B-cell-depleted T cells, or PBMCs.

The table came from immunoSEQ multiplex PCR; TCRdb's copy has only in-frame clones and leaves some out. This table has under 65,000 clones, around 76% appearing once. This TCR came from a woman in her sixties or seventies with acute or convalescent COVID-19. Material: peripheral blood.

The CDR3 here is CASSLRESYEQYF. The CDR3 nucleotides are TGTGCCAGCAGCTTACGGGAGTCCTACGAGCAGTACTTC. The chain carries TRBV7-9 and TRBJ2-7, with D perhaps TRBD2 (6 bases). This CDR3 region has 13 residues. Germline V CDR1 and CDR2: SEHNR, FQNEAQ (reference sequence). Trimming stripped 2 bases from V and 1 base from J, with 6 bases between.